A single sample is the source of the 5 T cell receptor beta chains below, sequenced in a study of long-term antiretroviral therapy in people with HIV. Assay version v3.0 of immunoSEQ was used, and it was run at survey level. Method: immunoSEQ multiplex PCR; TCRdb's copy keeps in-frame clones and lacks some. Of about 40,000 clones listed, 85% to 90% are singletons. The source material was unsorted PBMCs, sampled 3.1 years after starting antiretroviral therapy. Every receptor here comes from a woman aged 50 to 60 with HIV.

This chain connects TRBV19 to TRBJ2-1, with D unclear. The CDR3 is made up of 15 amino acids. Germline lookup yields CDR1 LNHDA and CDR2 SQIVND (reference sequence). V lost 1 base and J lost 9, with 16 bases in between. CDR3 DNA: TGTGCCAGTAGTATAGGAAGTGGAATAGTTGGTGAGCAGTTCTTC. This gives the protein CASSIGSGIVGEQFF.

The chain has TRBV29-1 and TRBJ1-5; a possible D gene is TRBD1 (5 bases). Trimming shortened V by 7 bases and J by 3 bases, and 13 bases separated the two germline ends. The CDR3 is 13 residues long. In germline, CDR1 is SQVTM, CDR2 ANQGSEA. In DNA form, the CDR3 reads TGCAGCGGGGGCCAGGGTTACAATCAGCCCCAGCATTTT. This gives the protein CSGGQGYNQPQHF. Complete variable domain (other parts from reference TRBV29-1 and TRBJ1-5): SAVISQKPSRDICQRGTSLTIQCQVDSQVTMMFWYRQQPGQSLTLIATANQGSEATYESGFVIDKFPISRPNLTFSTLTVSNMSPEDSSIYLCSGGQGYNQPQHFGDGTRLSIL.

The J gene is TRBJ1-2, the V gene TRBV11-2; 10 bases agree with TRBD1. Germline V lookup: CDR1 SGHAT, CDR2 FQNNGV. The CDR3 extends over 15 amino acids. After removal of 5 bases from V and 3 bases from J, the junction contained 6 bases not matched to a gene. The CDR3 loop reads CASSPTGTGDYGYTF. The DNA of the CDR3 is TGTGCCAGCAGCCCAACCGGGACAGGGGACTATGGCTACACCTTC.

The V gene is TRBV11-3, the J gene TRBJ1-4; no firm D call. Trimming removed 2 bases at V and 4 bases at J, with 11 bases between. CDR1 and CDR2 from the germline V gene are SGHNT and YENEEA. This CDR3 comprises 15 residues. In nucleotides, the CDR3 is TGTGCCAGCAGCTTAAAAGGCGGTCTTAATGAAAAACTGTTTTTT. It codes for CASSLKGGLNEKLFF.

V gene TRBV5-4 combines with J gene TRBJ2-3; 7 bases are shared with TRBD1. The V gene end was trimmed by 4 bases and the J gene end by 4 bases; junction bases not matched to a gene: 9. Germline loops: CDR1 SGHNT, CDR2 YYREEE (reference sequence). The CDR3 contains 15 residues. In DNA, the CDR3 is TGTGCCAGCAGCGGAGAGGGGGCGCCGTCAGATACGCAGTATTTT. Protein: CASSGEGAPSDTQYF.